These 32 T cell receptor beta chains were sequenced from one sample in a study of blood T cell repertoires in COVID-19. Sequenced by immunoSEQ multiplex PCR; TCRdb stores in-frame clones only, minus some. The sample includes 200,000 to 250,000 clones, 86% of them seen just once. The sequencing input was PBMCs or T cells enriched from blood (not recorded which). The receptors were gathered from a woman aged 45 to 65 in a cohort exposed to, infected with or recovered from COVID-19 (not recorded which).

V usage is TRBV15 and J usage is TRBJ2-2, with a tentative D call TRBD2 (6 bases). CDR3 length: 14 residues. V lost 1 base and J lost 5, with 8 bases in between. CDR1 and CDR2 from the germline V gene are LNHNV and YYDKDF (reference sequence). CDR3 protein: CATSRVRGTGELFF. CDR3 nucleotide sequence: TGTGCCACCAGCAGAGTCCGGGGGACCGGGGAGCTGTTTTTT.

The CDR3 DNA reads as TGTGCCAGCAGGGAGGACAGGGTTAAAGCGGGCTACACCTTC. Amino acids: CASREDRVKAGYTF. The chain joins TRBV2 to TRBJ1-2, with 8 bases that match TRBD1. Germline V gene sequence: CDR1 SNHLY, CDR2 FYNNEI. This CDR3 region has 14 residues. Trimming took 6 bases from V and 8 from J; bases not matched to a gene: 11.

The chain combines TRBV9 with TRBJ1-3; D is possibly TRBD1 (5 bases). Germline V gene lookup returns CDR1 SGDLS and CDR2 YYNGEE. V was trimmed by 0 bases and J by 0 bases, leaving 10 bases between them. The CDR3 consists of 16 residues. The CDR3 DNA reads as TGTGCCAGCAGCGTAGCTATGACAGCCTCTGGAAACACCATATATTTT. As protein: CASSVAMTASGNTIYF. Looking up the rest from reference TRBV9 and TRBJ1-3 gives the full variable domain: DSGVTQTPKHLITATGQRVTLRCSPRSGDLSVYWYQQSLDQGLQFLIQYYNGEERAKGNILERFSAQQFPDLHSELNLSSLELGDSALYFCASSVAMTASGNTIYFGEGSWLTVV.

CDR3 in amino acids: CAWSSGGNQPQHF. CDR3 DNA: TGTGCCTGGAGTTCGGGAGGCAATCAGCCCCAGCATTTT. The gene calls are TRBV30 and TRBJ1-5; D gene uncertain. The V end was cut by 2 bases, the J end by 2 bases, with 7 bases between. Germline V gene sequence: CDR1 GTSNPN, CDR2 SVGIG (reference sequence). The CDR3 runs 13 residues.

This clone was detected only once. CDR3 sequence reads: CASSSRDTNEKLFF. The CDR3 region has the DNA TGTGCCAGCAGTTCCCGGGACACAAATGAAAAACTGTTTTTT. V and J are TRBV6-5 and TRBJ1-4, with a weak D call TRBD1 (6 bases). This CDR3 has 14 amino acids. Trimming shortened V by 4 bases and J by 5 bases, and 11 bases separated the two germline ends. Germline assignment: CDR1 MNHEY and CDR2 SVGAGI.

The rearrangement uses TRBV28 and TRBJ1-2; 7 bases are a match to TRBD1. CDR3 length: 13 amino acids. V gave up 8 bases and J gave up 4 bases; unmatched junction bases: 7. Looked up from germline, CDR1 is MDHEN and CDR2 is SYDVKM. CDR3 sequence reads: CASLRGQRYGYTF. CDR3 DNA: TGTGCCAGCTTAAGGGGACAGCGCTATGGCTACACCTTC.

A word on this clone: At one end the junction does not follow the germline gene, possibly because of a read error. This chain connects TRBV7-7 to TRBJ2-1, with a tentative D call TRBD1 (6 bases). Germline values: CDR1 SSHAT, CDR2 FNYEAQ (reference sequence). The CDR3 covers 17 residues. CDR3 region: CASSASPYRVSYNEQFF. The CDR3 DNA sequence: TGTGCTAGCAGCGCATCCCCCTACAGGGTCTCCTACAATGAGCAGTTCTTC.

J is TRBJ1-4 and V is TRBV10-1; D is unresolved. Germline V gene sequence: CDR1 WNHNN, CDR2 SYGVQD (reference sequence). CDR3 length: 15 amino acids. V shed 2 bases and J shed 8 bases, with 15 bases lying between them. The CDR3 loop reads CASSETYAGVEKLFF. The CDR3 DNA reads TGCGCCAGCAGTGAGACCTATGCCGGAGTCGAAAAACTGTTTTTT.

The chain has TRBV6-6 and TRBJ1-2; the match to TRBD1 covers 10 bases. The CDR3 contains 13 residues. Trimming cost V 6 bases and J 8 bases; bases outside gene matches: 6. The V gene's germline CDR1 is MNHNY and CDR2 SVGAGI (reference sequence). In nucleotides, the CDR3 is TGTGCCAGCAGCCCGGACAGGGGGGTAGGCTACACCTTC. Translation gives CASSPDRGVGYTF.

The chain is built from TRBV4-2 and TRBJ2-5; 15 bases fit TRBD2. With 4 bases clipped from V and 2 bases from J, the junction kept 8 bases outside the gene matches. This CDR3 is 18 amino acids long. The V gene's germline CDR1 is LGHNA and CDR2 YNFKEQ. The CDR3 reads CASSPSGTSGGYQETQYF. CDR3 DNA: TGTGCCAGCAGCCCAAGCGGGACTAGCGGGGGGTATCAAGAGACCCAGTACTTC.

The rearrangement uses TRBV19 and TRBJ2-1; D is possibly TRBD1 (5 bases). The length of the CDR3 is 14 residues. Germline lookup yields CDR1 LNHDA and CDR2 SQIVND (reference sequence). V dropped 8 bases and J dropped 2 bases, with 13 bases sitting between them. CDR3 sequence reads: CASAAVGAYNEQFF. CDR3 bases: TGTGCCAGTGCTGCGGTAGGGGCCTACAATGAGCAGTTCTTC. Complete variable domain (other parts from reference TRBV19 and TRBJ2-1): DGGITQSPKYLFRKEGQNVTLSCEQNLNHDAMYWYRQDPGQGLRLIYYSQIVNDFQKGDIAEGYSVSREKKESFPLTVTSAQKNPTAFYLCASAAVGAYNEQFFGPGTRLTVL.

The chain is built from TRBV7-2 and TRBJ2-1; 12 bases line up with TRBD2. This CDR3 spans 15 amino acids. V was clipped by 5 bases and J by 5 bases; unmatched bases: 4. Per germline, CDR1 SGHTA and CDR2 FQGNSA. The CDR3 DNA is TGTGCCAGCAGCCCCAGACTAGCGGGGGACAATGAGCAGTTCTTC. It yields the protein CASSPRLAGDNEQFF. Using reference TRBV7-2 and TRBJ2-1 for the parts outside the CDR3, the full variable domain is GAGVSQSPSNKVTEKGKDVELRCDPISGHTALYWYRQSLGQGLEFLIYFQGNSAPDKSGLPSDRFSAERTGGSVSTLTIQRTQQEDSAVYLCASSPRLAGDNEQFFGPGTRLTVL.

The chain recombines TRBV29-1 with TRBJ2-5; 8 bases align to TRBD2. Germline assignment: CDR1 SQVTM and CDR2 ANQGSEA. The V segment lost 5 bases and the J segment 2 bases; nucleotides outside the gene matches: 7. The CDR3 is 14 amino acids. CDR3 sequence reads: CSVTRGGRQETQYF. The CDR3 DNA sequence: TGCAGCGTTACCCGGGGGGGCCGGCAAGAGACCCAGTACTTC.

V and J are TRBV6-5 and TRBJ2-7; D possibly corresponds to TRBD1 (6 bases). Trimming removed 5 bases from V and 3 bases from J, with 8 bases in between. The germline gives CDR1 MNHEY, CDR2 SVGAGI. This CDR3 has 12 residues. The CDR3 spells CASSIQGYEQYF. The CDR3 region has the DNA TGTGCCAGCAGTATACAGGGCTACGAGCAGTACTTC.

The chain recombines TRBV3-1 (or the pseudogene TRBV3-2) with TRBJ1-4, with D unresolved. Trimming cost V 2 bases and J 1 base, with 8 bases left between them. There are 15 residues in the CDR3. Germline V gene sequence: CDR1 LGHDT, CDR2 YNNKEL (reference sequence). The CDR3 coding sequence is TGTGCCAGCAGCCAACAGAGCGGAACTAATGAAAAACTGTTTTTT. Protein product: CASSQQSGTNEKLFF.

The rearrangement joins TRBV29-1 to TRBJ2-7; D not certain. V dropped 4 bases and J dropped 1 base, with 11 bases sitting between them. CDR1 SQVTM and CDR2 ANQGSEA come from the germline V gene. The CDR3 loop spans 13 amino acids. CDR3 in DNA: TGCAGCGTTGTGGCAATCTCTTCCTACGAGCAGTACTTC. The encoded protein is CSVVAISSYEQYF.

This chain connects TRBV5-4 to TRBJ1-2; 7 nucleotides agree with TRBD1. The ends lost 4 bases at V and 7 bases at J; junction bases unmatched: 4. Germline-derived CDR1 and CDR2 are SGHNT and YYREEE (reference sequence). CDR3 length: 12 amino acids. CDR3 nucleotides: TGTGCCAGCAGCCTCGACAGGGCTGGCTACACCTTC. Residues: CASSLDRAGYTF. The whole variable domain, remainder taken from reference TRBV5-4 and TRBJ1-2, is ETGVTQSPTHLIKTRGQQVTLRCSSQSGHNTVSWYQQALGQGPQFIFQYYREEENGRGNFPPRFSGLQFPNYSSELNVNALELDDSALYLCASSLDRAGYTFGSGTRLTVV.

A single count supports this clone. This chain uses TRBV6-6 with TRBJ1-1, with D uncertain. V dropped 4 bases and J dropped 1 base, with 4 bases sitting between them. This CDR3 comprises 12 residues. Germline values: CDR1 MNHNY, CDR2 SVGAGI (reference sequence). The CDR3 nucleotides are TGTGCCAGCAGTTTGCGGAACACTGAAGCTTTCTTT. Encoded protein: CASSLRNTEAFF.

This clone was observed a single time. This chain uses TRBV6-1 with TRBJ1-2, with D unresolved. The germline V gene has CDR1 MNHNS and CDR2 SASEGT. Trimming removed 0 bases from V and 2 bases from J, with 10 bases in between. CDR3 size: 15 residues. The CDR3 loop reads CASSEAPSSNYGYTF. DNA for the CDR3: TGTGCCAGCAGTGAAGCGCCCAGTTCAAACTATGGCTACACCTTC.

The chain joins TRBV7-9 to TRBJ2-4; D not resolved. The germline V gene has CDR1 SEHNR and CDR2 FQNEAQ (reference sequence). This CDR3 has 17 residues. V lost 4 bases and J 0 bases, leaving 16 bases between the germline ends. This CDR3 reads CASSYITSDIAKNIQYF. CDR3 nucleotide sequence: TGTGCCAGCAGCTATATTACGAGTGACATAGCCAAAAACATTCAGTACTTC.

J is TRBJ2-5 and V is TRBV23-1; D unclear. TRBV23-1 is annotated as an ORF whose role is uncertain. The V and J ends lost 0 bases and 3 bases respectively, with 20 bases between them. The CDR3 is 18 amino acids. The CDR3 nucleotides read TGCGCCAGCAGTCAATCTGGGTCCCCGAACGAGGTCGAAGAGACCCAGTACTTC. Its protein product is CASSQSGSPNEVEETQYF.

This chain links TRBV10-3 with TRBJ1-3; 12 bases map to TRBD1. Germline V CDR1 and CDR2: ENHRY, SYGVKD. Unmatched junction bases numbered 4, after V lost 10 bases and J lost 0 bases. The CDR3 has 15 residues. Written as DNA, the CDR3 is TGTGCCACTGGGACAGGGGGCACCTCTGGAAACACCATATATTTT. It is translated as CATGTGGTSGNTIYF.

The genes are TRBV7-9 and TRBJ1-5; 7 nucleotides align to TRBD1. After removal of 3 bases from V and 4 bases from J, the junction contained 0 bases not matched to a gene. Germline CDR1 and CDR2: SEHNR and FQNEAQ (reference sequence). The length of the CDR3 is 13 residues. In nucleotides, the CDR3 is TGTGCCAGCAGCTTGGGACAGAATCAGCCCCAGCATTTT. Protein sequence: CASSLGQNQPQHF.

The table lists this clone with a few counts. The gene calls are TRBV7-2 and TRBJ2-2; 10 bases map to TRBD2. The V gene's germline CDR1 is SGHTA and CDR2 FQGNSA. This CDR3 has 18 amino acids. The V and J ends lost 1 base and 1 base, in that order; junction bases with no gene match: 6. DNA for the CDR3: TGTGCCAGCAGCTTAGTAAGATTAGCGGGGGGGAACACCGGGGAGCTGTTTTTT. The encoded protein is CASSLVRLAGGNTGELFF.

The V and J genes are TRBV5-1 and TRBJ1-4, with D possibly being TRBD1 (5 bases). The germline V gene has CDR1 SGHRS and CDR2 YFSETQ. The ends were cut back, 0 bases at V and 7 bases at J, with 10 bases in the middle. The CDR3 length is 14 residues. The CDR3 is CASSLGRGGEKLFF. In DNA form, the CDR3 reads TGCGCCAGCAGCTTGGGGAGGGGTGGTGAAAAACTGTTTTTT. The full variable domain, with the rest looked up from reference TRBV5-1 and TRBJ1-4, is KAGVTQTPRYLIKTRGQQVTLSCSPISGHRSVSWYQQTPGQGLQFLFEYFSETQRNKGNFPGRFSGRQFSNSRSEMNVSTLELGDSALYLCASSLGRGGEKLFFGSGTQLSVL.

The chain couples TRBV9 to TRBJ2-7; 7 bases align to TRBD1. The trim removed 0 bases at V and 6 bases at J, leaving 6 bases unmatched. Germline lookup yields CDR1 SGDLS and CDR2 YYNGEE. This CDR3 region has 14 residues. This CDR3 is CASSVEATGTEQYF. As DNA, the CDR3 is TGTGCCAGCAGCGTAGAGGCGACAGGGACCGAGCAGTACTTC.

The chain uses TRBV27 and TRBJ1-5, with 7 bases fitting TRBD1. CDR3 length: 18 residues. The ends lost 4 bases at V and 0 bases at J; junction bases unmatched: 12. Germline values: CDR1 MNHEY, CDR2 SMNVEV (reference sequence). The CDR3 sequence is CASSSRDSHQDSNQPQHF. For the CDR3, the DNA is TGTGCCAGCAGTTCACGGGACAGCCACCAAGATAGCAATCAGCCCCAGCATTTT.

The J gene is TRBJ1-2, the V gene TRBV9, with 7 bases lining up with TRBD1. CDR1 and CDR2 (germline): SGDLS, YYNGEE. Trimming took 0 bases from V and 4 from J; bases not matched to a gene: 6. The length of the CDR3 is 15 residues. CDR3 loop: CASSVVSGQPYGYTF. CDR3 coding DNA: TGTGCCAGCAGCGTAGTTTCGGGACAGCCCTATGGCTACACCTTC.

The V gene is TRBV27, the J gene TRBJ2-1, with D unresolved. This CDR3 is 13 amino acids long. Trimming took off 2 bases at V and 10 bases at J, with 12 bases between the two ends. Per germline, CDR1 MNHEY and CDR2 SMNVEV (reference sequence). This chain's CDR3 is CASSLGVNGEQFF. The CDR3 DNA follows: TGTGCCAGCAGTTTAGGTGTCAACGGGGAGCAGTTCTTC.

This clone came up a few times. The V and J genes are TRBV2 and TRBJ1-2, with 9 bases aligning to TRBD1. The CDR3 spans 13 residues. The V segment lost 8 bases and the J segment 4 bases; nucleotides outside the gene matches: 5. Germline CDR1 SNHLY, CDR2 FYNNEI. This CDR3 reads CASSGQGTYGYTF. The CDR3 DNA is TGTGCCAGCTCGGGACAGGGTACCTATGGCTACACCTTC.

This clone was observed a single time. V is TRBV5-8 and J is TRBJ1-1; tentatively, D is TRBD1 (5 bases). V was shortened by 3 bases and J by 4 bases, with 16 bases between the two germline ends. This CDR3 spans 15 amino acids. Germline assignment: CDR1 SGHTS and CDR2 YDEGEE. The CDR3 here is CASSSRTLGGTEAFF. The CDR3 DNA is TGTGCCAGCAGCTCAAGGACCTTGGGGGGCACTGAAGCTTTCTTT.

The chain joins TRBV10-2 to TRBJ1-6; D possibly corresponds to TRBD1 (6 bases). This CDR3 has 15 amino acids. Trimming left V 6 bases short and J 3 bases short, with 12 bases between. Germline lookup yields CDR1 WSHSY and CDR2 SAAADI. CDR3 protein: CASSKTGDYNSPLHF. The CDR3 bases are TGCGCCAGCAGCAAGACAGGAGACTATAATTCACCCCTCCACTTT.